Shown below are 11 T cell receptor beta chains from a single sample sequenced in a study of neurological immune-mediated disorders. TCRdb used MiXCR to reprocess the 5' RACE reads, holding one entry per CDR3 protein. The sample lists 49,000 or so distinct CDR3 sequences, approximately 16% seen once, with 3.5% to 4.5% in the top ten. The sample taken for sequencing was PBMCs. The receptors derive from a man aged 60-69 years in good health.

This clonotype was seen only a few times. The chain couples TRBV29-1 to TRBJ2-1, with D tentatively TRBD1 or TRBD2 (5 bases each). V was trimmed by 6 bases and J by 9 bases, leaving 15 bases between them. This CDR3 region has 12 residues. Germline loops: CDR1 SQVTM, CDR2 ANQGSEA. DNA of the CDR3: TGCAGCGTGGGGGTGTCTGGGCTTGAGCAGTTCTTC. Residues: CSVGVSGLEQFF.

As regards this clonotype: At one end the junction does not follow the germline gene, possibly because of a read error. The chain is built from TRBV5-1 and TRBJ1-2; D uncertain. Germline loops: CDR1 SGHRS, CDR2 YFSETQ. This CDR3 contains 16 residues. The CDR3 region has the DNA TGCGCCAGCAGCCCAACACTTGGTGCCATTAACGATGGCTACACCTTC. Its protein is CASSPTLGAINDGYTF.

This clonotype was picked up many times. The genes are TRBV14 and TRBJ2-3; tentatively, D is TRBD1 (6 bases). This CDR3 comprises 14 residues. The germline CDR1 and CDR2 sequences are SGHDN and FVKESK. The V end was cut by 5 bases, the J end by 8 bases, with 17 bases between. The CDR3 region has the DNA TGTGCCAGCAGCGTCAGGCAGGGGAAGTCTACGCAGTATTTT. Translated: CASSVRQGKSTQYF.

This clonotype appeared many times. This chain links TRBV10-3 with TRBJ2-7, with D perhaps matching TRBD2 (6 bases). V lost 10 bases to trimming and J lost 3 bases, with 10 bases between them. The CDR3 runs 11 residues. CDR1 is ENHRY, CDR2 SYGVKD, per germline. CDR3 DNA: TGTGCCACCGGACTAAGCTACGAGCAGTACTTC. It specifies CATGLSYEQYF.

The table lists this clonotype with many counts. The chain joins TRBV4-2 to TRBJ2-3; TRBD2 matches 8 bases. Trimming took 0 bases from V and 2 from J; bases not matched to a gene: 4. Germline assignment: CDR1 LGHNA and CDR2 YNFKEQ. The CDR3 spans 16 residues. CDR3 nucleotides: TGTGCCAGCAGCCAAGATCGAGCGGGAGTCACAGATACGCAGTATTTT. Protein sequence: CASSQDRAGVTDTQYF.

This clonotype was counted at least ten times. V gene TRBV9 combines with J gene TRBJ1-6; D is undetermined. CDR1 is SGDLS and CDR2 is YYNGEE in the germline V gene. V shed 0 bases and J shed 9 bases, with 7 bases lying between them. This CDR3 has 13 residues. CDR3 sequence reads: CASSVGTFSPLHF. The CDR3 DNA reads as TGTGCCAGCAGCGTAGGGACGTTTTCACCCCTCCACTTT. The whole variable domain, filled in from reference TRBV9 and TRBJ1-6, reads DSGVTQTPKHLITATGQRVTLRCSPRSGDLSVYWYQQSLDQGLQFLIQYYNGEERAKGNILERFSAQQFPDLHSELNLSSLELGDSALYFCASSVGTFSPLHFGNGTRLTVT.

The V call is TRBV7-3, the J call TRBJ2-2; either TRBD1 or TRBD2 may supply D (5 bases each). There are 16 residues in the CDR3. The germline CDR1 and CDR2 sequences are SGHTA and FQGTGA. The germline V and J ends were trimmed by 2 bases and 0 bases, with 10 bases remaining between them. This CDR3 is CASSLGTGPNTGELFF. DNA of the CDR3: TGTGCCAGCAGCTTAGGGACGGGGCCGAACACCGGGGAGCTGTTTTTT.

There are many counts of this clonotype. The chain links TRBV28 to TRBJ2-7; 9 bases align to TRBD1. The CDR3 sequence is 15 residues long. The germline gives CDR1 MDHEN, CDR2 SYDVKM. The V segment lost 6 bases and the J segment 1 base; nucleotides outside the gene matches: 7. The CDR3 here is CASSPEDRGSYEQYF. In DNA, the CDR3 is TGTGCCAGCAGCCCTGAGGACAGGGGTTCCTACGAGCAGTACTTC. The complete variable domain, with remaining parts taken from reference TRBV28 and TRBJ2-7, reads DVKVTQSSRYLVKRTGEKVFLECVQDMDHENMFWYRQDPGLGLRLIYFSYDVKMKEKGDIPEGYSVSREKKERFSLILESASTNQTSMYLCASSPEDRGSYEQYFGPGTRLTVT.

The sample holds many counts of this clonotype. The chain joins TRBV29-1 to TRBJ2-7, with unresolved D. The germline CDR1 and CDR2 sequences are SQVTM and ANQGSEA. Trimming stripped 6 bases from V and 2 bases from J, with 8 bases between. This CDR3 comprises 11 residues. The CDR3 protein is CSVMQAYEQYF. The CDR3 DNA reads TGCAGCGTGATGCAAGCCTACGAGCAGTACTTC.

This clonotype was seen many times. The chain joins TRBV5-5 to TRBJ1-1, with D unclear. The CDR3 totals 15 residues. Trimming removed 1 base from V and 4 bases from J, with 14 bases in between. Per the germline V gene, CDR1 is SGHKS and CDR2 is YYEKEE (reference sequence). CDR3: CASSLYGQEGTEAFF. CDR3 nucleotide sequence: TGTGCCAGCAGCTTGTACGGCCAGGAGGGCACTGAAGCTTTCTTT. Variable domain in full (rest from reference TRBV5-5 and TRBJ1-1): DAGVTQSPTHLIKTRGQQVTLRCSPISGHKSVSWYQQVLGQGPQFIFQYYEKEERGRGNFPDRFSARQFPNYSSELNVNALLLGDSALYLCASSLYGQEGTEAFFGQGTRLTVV.

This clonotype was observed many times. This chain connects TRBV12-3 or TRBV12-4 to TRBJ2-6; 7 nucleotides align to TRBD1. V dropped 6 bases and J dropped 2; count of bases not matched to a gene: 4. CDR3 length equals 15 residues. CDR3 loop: CASRHRGPGANVLTF. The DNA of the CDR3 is TGTGCCAGCAGGCACAGGGGCCCTGGGGCCAACGTCCTGACTTTC.